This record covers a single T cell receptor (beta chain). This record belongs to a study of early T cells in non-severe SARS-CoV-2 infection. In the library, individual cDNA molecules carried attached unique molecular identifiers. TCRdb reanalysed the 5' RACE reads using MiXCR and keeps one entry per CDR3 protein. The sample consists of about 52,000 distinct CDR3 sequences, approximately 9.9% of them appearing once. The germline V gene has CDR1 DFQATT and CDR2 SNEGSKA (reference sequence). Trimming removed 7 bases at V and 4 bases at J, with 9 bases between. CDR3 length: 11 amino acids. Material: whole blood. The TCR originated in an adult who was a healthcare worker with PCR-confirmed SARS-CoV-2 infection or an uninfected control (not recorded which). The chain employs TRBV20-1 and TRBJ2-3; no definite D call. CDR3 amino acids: CSVTVPDTQYF. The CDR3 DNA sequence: TGCAGTGTGACTGTCCCAGATACGCAGTATTTT.